The clone carrying this TCR beta chain is a singleton in its sample. The data stem from a study of PD-1 blockade in mismatch repair-deficient tumors. V lost 2 bases to trimming and J lost 0 bases; unmatched junction nucleotides: 12. Germline CDR1 is SGDLS and CDR2 is YYNGEE. There are 18 residues in the CDR3. Profiling relied on immunoSEQ multiplex PCR, and the TCRdb table lists in-frame clones only, not all of them. The top ten clones hold roughly 3.5% of a sample with about 34,000 clones, more than 70% of them seen once. TCRs were sequenced from three patients responding to pembrolizumab. The sample in question was PBMCs, obtained 6 weeks after starting pembrolizumab. The rearrangement links TRBV9 to TRBJ2-7; 9 bases fit TRBD2. The receptor's source is an adult with mismatch repair-deficient cancer. DNA for the CDR3: TGTGCCAGCAGCGTTAGCTACAGCGCTAGCGGGATCTCCTACGAGCAGTACTTC. Protein: CASSVSYSASGISYEQYF.